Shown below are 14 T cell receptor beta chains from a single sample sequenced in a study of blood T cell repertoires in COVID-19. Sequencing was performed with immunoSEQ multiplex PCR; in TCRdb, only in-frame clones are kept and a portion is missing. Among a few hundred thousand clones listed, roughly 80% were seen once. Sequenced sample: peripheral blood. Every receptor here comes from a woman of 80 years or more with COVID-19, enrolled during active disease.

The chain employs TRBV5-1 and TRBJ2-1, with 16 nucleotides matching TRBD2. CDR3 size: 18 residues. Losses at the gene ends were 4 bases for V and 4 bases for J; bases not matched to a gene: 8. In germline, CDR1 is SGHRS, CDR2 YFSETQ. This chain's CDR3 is CASSHGTSGGAGYNEQFF. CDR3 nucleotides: TGCGCCAGCAGCCATGGGACTAGCGGGGGGGCCGGGTACAATGAGCAGTTCTTC.

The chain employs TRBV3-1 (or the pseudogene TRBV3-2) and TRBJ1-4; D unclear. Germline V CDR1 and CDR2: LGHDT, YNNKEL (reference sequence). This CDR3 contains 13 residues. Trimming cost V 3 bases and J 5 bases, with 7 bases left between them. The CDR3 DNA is TGTGCCAGCAGCCACGGAGGGAATGAAAAACTGTTTTTT. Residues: CASSHGGNEKLFF.

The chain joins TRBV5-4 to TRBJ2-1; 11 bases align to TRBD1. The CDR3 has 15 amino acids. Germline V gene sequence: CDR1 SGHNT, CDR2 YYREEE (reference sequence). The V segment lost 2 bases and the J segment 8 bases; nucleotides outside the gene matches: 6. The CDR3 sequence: CASSFPGTGGYEQFF. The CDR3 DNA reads TGTGCCAGCAGCTTTCCCGGGACAGGGGGGTATGAGCAGTTCTTC.

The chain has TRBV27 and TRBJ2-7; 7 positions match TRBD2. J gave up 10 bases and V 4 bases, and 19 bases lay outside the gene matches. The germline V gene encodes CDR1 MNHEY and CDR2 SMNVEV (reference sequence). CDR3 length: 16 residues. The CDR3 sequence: CASSSGLAGLNLLQYF. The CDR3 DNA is TGTGCCAGCAGTTCGGGTTTAGCGGGCTTAAACCTTCTCCAGTACTTC.

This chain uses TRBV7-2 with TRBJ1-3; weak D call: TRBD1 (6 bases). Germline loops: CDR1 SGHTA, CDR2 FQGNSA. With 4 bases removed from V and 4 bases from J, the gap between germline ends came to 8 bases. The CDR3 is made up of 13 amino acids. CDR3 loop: CASSSQGGNTIYF. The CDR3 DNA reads TGTGCCAGCAGCTCCCAGGGGGGAAACACCATATATTTT.

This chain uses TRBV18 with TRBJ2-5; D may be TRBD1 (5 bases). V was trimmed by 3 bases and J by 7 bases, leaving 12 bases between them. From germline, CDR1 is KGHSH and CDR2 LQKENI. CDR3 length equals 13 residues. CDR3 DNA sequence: TGTGCCAGCTCACCCCCAGGGATAGGGACCCAGTACTTC. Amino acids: CASSPPGIGTQYF.

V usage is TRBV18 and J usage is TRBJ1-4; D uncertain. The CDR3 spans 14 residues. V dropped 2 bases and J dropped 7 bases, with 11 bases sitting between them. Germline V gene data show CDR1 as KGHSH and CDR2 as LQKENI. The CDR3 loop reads CASSPSLSGEKLFF. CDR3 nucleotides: TGTGCCAGCTCACCAAGTCTTTCAGGTGAAAAACTGTTTTTT.

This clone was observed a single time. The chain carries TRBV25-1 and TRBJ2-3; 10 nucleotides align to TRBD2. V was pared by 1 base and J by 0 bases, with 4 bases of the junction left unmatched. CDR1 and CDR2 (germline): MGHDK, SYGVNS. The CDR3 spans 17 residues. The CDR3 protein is CASSESRLAGSTDTQYF. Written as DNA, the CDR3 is TGTGCCAGCAGTGAATCCCGACTAGCGGGTAGCACAGATACGCAGTATTTT.

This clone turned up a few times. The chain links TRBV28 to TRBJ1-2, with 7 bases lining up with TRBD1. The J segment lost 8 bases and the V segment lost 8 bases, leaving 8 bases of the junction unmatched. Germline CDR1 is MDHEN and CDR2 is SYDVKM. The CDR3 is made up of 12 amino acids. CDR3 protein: CASGPDRDGYTF. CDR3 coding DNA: TGTGCCAGCGGGCCTGACAGGGACGGCTACACCTTC.

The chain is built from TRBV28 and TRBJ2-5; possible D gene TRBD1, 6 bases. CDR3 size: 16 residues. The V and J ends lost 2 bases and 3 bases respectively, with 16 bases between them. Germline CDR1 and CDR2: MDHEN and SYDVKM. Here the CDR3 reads CASSLRQGRVEETQYF. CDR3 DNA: TGTGCCAGCAGTTTACGGCAGGGGCGCGTGGAAGAGACCCAGTACTTC.

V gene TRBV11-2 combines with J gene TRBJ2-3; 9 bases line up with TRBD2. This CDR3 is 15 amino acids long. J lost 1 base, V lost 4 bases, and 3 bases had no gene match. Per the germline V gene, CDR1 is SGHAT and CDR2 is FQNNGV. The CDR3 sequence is CASSSTSGRTDTQYF. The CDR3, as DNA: TGTGCCAGCAGCTCGACTAGCGGTCGCACAGATACGCAGTATTTT.

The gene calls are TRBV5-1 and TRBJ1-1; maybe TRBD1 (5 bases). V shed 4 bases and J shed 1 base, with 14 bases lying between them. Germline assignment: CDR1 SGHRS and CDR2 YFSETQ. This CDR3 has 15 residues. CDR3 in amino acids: CASSSQRGRNTEAFF. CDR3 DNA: TGCGCCAGCAGCAGTCAAAGGGGCAGGAACACTGAAGCTTTCTTT.

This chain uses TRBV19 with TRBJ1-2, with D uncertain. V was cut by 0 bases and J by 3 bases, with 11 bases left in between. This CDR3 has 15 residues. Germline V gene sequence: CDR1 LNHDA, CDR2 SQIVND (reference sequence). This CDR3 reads CASSIDSREYYGYTF. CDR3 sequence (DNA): TGTGCCAGTAGTATAGATAGCCGCGAGTACTATGGCTACACCTTC.

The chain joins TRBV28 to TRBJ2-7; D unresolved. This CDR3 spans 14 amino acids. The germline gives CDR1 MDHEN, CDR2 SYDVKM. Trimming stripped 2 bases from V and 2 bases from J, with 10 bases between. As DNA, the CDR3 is TGTGCCAGCAGTTTAGCACTTGGTACCTACGAGCAGTACTTC. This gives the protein CASSLALGTYEQYF.